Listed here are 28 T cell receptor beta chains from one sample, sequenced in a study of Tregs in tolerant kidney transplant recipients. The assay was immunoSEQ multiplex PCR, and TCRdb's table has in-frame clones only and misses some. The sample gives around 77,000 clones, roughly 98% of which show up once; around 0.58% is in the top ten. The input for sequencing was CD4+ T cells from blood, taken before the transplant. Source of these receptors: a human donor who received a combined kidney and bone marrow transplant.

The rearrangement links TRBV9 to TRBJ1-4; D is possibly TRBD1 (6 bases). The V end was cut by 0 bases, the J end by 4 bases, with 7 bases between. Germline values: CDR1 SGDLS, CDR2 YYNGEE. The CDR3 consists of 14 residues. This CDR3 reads CASSVGTVNEKLFF. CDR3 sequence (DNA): TGTGCCAGCAGCGTAGGGACAGTTAATGAAAAACTGTTTTTT.

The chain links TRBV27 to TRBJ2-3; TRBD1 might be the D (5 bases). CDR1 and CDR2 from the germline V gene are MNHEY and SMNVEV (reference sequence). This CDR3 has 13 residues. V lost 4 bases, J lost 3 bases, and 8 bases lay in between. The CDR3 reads CASSSQGTDTQYF. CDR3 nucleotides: TGTGCCAGCAGTTCGCAGGGTACAGATACGCAGTATTTT.

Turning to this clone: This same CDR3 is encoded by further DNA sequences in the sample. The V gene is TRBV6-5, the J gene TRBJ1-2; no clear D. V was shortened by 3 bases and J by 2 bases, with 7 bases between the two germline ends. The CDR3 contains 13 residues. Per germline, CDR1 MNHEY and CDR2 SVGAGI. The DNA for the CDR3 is TGTGCCAGCAGTTATAGTCGGAACTATGGCTACACCTTC. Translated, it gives CASSYSRNYGYTF.

CDR3 DNA: TGTGCCAGCAGTTTCACAGGGGCTAGCAATCAGCCCCAGCATTTT. Encoded protein: CASSFTGASNQPQHF. V and J are TRBV28 and TRBJ1-5, with TRBD1 identical over 7 bases. The CDR3 has 15 residues. Germline V CDR1 and CDR2: MDHEN, SYDVKM. The V segment lost 3 bases and the J segment 0 bases; nucleotides outside the gene matches: 2.

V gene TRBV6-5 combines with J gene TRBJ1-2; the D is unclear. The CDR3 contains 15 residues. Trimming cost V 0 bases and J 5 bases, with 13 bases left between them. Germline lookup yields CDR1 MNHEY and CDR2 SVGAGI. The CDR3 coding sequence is TGTGCCAGCAGTTACTCGAAAGAGCAGGCGTATGGCTACACCTTC. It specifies CASSYSKEQAYGYTF.

For the CDR3, the DNA is TGTGCCAGCAGTGACGCAATCAGACAGGGGGTGGGTTGGGATACGCAGTATTTT. Translation: CASSDAIRQGVGWDTQYF. The chain employs TRBV6-1 and TRBJ2-3; 9 positions match TRBD1. V shed 3 bases, J shed 6 bases, and the junction held 16 bases outside the gene matches. The CDR3 length is 18 residues. Germline V gene sequence: CDR1 MNHNS, CDR2 SASEGT.

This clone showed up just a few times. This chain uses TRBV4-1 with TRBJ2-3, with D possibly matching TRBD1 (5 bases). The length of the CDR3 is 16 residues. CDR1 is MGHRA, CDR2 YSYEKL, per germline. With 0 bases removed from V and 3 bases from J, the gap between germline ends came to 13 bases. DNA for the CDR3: TGCGCCAGCAGCCAAGATGAAGGGGCGACTACAGATACGCAGTATTTT. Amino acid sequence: CASSQDEGATTDTQYF.

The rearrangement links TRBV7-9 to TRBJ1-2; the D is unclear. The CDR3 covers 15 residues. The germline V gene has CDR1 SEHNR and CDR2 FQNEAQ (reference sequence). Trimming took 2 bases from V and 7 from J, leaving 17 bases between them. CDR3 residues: CASSLNSQQVSGYTF. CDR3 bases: TGTGCCAGCAGCTTAAATTCACAGCAGGTCTCTGGCTACACCTTC.

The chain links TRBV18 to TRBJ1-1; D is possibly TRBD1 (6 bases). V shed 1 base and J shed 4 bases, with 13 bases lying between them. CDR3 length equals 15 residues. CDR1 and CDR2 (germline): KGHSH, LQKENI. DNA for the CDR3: TGTGCCAGCTCACCACAAACAGGGTTCGGCACTGAAGCTTTCTTT. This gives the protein CASSPQTGFGTEAFF.

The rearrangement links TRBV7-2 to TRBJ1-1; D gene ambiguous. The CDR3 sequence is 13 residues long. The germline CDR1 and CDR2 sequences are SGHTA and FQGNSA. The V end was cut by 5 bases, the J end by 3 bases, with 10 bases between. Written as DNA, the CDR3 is TGTGCCAGCAGCCAAACAACGCACACTGAAGCTTTCTTT. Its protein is CASSQTTHTEAFF. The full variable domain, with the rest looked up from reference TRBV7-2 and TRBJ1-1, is GAGVSQSPSNKVTEKGKDVELRCDPISGHTALYWYRQSLGQGLEFLIYFQGNSAPDKSGLPSDRFSAERTGGSVSTLTIQRTQQEDSAVYLCASSQTTHTEAFFGQGTRLTVV.

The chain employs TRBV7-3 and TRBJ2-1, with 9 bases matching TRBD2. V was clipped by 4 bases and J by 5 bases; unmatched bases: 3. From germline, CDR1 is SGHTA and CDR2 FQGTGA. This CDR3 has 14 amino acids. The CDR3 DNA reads TGTGCCAGCAGCTCTAGACTAGCGGACAATGAGCAGTTCTTC. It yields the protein CASSSRLADNEQFF.

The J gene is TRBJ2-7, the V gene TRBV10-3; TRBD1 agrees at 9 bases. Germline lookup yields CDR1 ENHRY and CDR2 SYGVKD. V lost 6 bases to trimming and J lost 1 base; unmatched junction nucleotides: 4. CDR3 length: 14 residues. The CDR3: CAIRRQGESYEQYF. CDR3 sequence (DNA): TGTGCCATCAGACGACAGGGGGAGTCCTACGAGCAGTACTTC.

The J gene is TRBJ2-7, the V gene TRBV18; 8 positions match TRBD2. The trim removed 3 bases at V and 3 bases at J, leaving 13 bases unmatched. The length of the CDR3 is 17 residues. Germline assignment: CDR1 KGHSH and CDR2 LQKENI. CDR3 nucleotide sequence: TGTGCCAGCTCACCCACTCTCACTAGCGGCCTCTTCTACGAGCAGTACTTC. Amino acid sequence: CASSPTLTSGLFYEQYF.

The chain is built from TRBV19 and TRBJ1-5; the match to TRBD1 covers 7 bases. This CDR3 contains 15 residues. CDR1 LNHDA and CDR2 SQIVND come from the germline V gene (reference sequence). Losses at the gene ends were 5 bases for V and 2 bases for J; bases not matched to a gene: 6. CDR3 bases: TGTGCCAGTAGTCATAGACAGGGTCGCAATCAGCCCCAGCATTTT. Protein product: CASSHRQGRNQPQHF.

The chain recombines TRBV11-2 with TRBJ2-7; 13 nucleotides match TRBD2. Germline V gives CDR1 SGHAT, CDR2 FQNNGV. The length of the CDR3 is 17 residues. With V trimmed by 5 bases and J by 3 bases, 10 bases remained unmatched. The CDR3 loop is CASSPIPRTSGSYEQYF. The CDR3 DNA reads TGTGCCAGCAGCCCCATACCTAGGACTAGCGGGAGCTACGAGCAGTACTTC.

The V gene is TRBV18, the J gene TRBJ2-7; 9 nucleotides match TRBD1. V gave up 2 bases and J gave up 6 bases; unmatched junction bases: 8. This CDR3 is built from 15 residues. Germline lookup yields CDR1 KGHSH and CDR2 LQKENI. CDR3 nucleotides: TGTGCCAGCTCACCAATGGGACAGGGAATCGTCGAGCAGTACTTC. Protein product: CASSPMGQGIVEQYF.

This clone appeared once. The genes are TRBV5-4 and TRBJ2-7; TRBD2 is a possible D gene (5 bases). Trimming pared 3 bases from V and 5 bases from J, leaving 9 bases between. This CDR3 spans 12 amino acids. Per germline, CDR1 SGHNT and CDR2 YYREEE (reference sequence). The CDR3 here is CASSSSGHEQYF. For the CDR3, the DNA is TGTGCCAGCAGCTCGAGCGGCCACGAGCAGTACTTC.

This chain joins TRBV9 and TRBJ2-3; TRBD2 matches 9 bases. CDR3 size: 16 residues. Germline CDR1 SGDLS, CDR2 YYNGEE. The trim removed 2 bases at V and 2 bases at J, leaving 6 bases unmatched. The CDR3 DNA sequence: TGTGCCAGCAGCGTTTTAAGCGGGAGGAACACAGATACGCAGTATTTT. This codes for CASSVLSGRNTDTQYF.

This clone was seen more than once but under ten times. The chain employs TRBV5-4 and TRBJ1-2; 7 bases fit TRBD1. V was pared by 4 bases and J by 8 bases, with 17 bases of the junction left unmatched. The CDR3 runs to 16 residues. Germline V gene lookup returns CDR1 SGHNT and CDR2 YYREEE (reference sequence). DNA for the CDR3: TGTGCCAGCAGCGAGGGACGTTGGCGGGACAGTTTAGGCTACACCTTC. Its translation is CASSEGRWRDSLGYTF.

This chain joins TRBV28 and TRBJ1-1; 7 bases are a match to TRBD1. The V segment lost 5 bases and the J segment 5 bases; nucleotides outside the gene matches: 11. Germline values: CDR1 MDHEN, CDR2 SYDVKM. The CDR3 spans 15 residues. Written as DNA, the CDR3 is TGTGCCAGCAGTCCACCCGACAGGGTGCGAACTGAAGCTTTCTTT. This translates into CASSPPDRVRTEAFF.

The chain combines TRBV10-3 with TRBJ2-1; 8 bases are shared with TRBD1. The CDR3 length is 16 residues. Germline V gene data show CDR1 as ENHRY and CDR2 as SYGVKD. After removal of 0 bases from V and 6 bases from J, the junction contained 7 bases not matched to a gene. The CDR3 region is CAISESTRGQRNEQFF. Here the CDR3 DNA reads TGTGCCATCAGTGAGTCGACCAGGGGGCAACGCAATGAGCAGTTCTTC.

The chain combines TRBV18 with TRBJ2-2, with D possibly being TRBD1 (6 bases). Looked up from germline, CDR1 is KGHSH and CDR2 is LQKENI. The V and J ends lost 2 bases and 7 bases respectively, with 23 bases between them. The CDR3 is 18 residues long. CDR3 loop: CASSPFTGTLLLGGELFF. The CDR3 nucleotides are TGTGCCAGCTCACCATTCACAGGGACCCTCCTATTAGGCGGGGAGCTGTTTTTT.

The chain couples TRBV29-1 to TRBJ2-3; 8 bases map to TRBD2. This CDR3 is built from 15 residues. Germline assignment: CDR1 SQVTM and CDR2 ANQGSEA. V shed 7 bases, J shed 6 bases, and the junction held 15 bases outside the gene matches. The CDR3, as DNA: TGCAGCGGCACGGGGCTAGCGGGCCCCGGTGATACGCAGTATTTT. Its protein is CSGTGLAGPGDTQYF.

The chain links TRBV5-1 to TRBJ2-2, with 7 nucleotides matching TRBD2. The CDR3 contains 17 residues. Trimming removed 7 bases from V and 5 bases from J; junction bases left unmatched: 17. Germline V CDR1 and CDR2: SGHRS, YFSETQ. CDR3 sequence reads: CASGLLALGVWTGELFF. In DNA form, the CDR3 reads TGCGCCAGCGGCCTACTAGCGCTGGGAGTATGGACCGGGGAGCTGTTTTTT.

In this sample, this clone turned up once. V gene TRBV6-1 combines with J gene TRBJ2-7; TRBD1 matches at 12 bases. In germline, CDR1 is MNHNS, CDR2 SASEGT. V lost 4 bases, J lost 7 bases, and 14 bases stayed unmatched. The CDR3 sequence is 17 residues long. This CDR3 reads CASSVVPPGTGGVEQYF. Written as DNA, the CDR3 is TGTGCCAGCAGTGTAGTCCCACCCGGGACAGGGGGCGTTGAGCAGTACTTC.

CDR3 loop: CASSFKETQYF. The CDR3 DNA sequence: TGCGCCAGCAGCTTTAAAGAGACCCAGTACTTC. The V call is TRBV5-1, the J call TRBJ2-5; D is undetermined. V dropped 2 bases and J dropped 3 bases, with 2 bases sitting between them. The CDR3 has 11 residues. Per the germline V gene, CDR1 is SGHRS and CDR2 is YFSETQ.

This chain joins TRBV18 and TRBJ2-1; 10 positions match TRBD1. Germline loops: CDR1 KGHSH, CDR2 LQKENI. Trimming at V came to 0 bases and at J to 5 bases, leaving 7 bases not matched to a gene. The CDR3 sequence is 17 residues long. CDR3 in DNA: TGTGCCAGCTCACCACCGGGACAGGGGCTTTTAGACAATGAGCAGTTCTTC. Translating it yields CASSPPGQGLLDNEQFF.

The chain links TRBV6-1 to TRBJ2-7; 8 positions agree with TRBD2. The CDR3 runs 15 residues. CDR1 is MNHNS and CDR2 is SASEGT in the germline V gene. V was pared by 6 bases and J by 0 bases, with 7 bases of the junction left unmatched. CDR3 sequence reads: CASSALAGHSYEQYF. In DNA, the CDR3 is TGTGCCAGCAGCGCGCTAGCGGGTCACTCCTACGAGCAGTACTTC.